This T cell receptor beta chain was observed in a study of quantifying T cell responses using KT2 cells. Study context: Reverse transcription used primers in the TCR alpha and beta constant regions. Findings and caveats of the study: KT2 clone alpha and beta sequence counts scaled linearly with input KT2 cell number. Very high KT2 spike-in numbers caused saturation in KT2 sequence detection.

KT2 cells were mixed with fixed PBMC numbers at varying ratios. The cDNA 3' end received a ligated oligonucleotide with a UMI. The first PCR ran three to four cycles with an equimolar RC1.1 and RC1.2 beta primer mix. TCRdb processed the UMI-ligation and nested PCR reads anew with MiXCR; each CDR3 protein has one entry. The data show over 25,000 distinct CDR3 sequences, approximately 10% seen once. V was clipped by 0 bases and J by 8 bases, with 7 bases between them. The CDR3 consists of 13 residues. The germline V gene encodes CDR1 MNHEY and CDR2 SVGAGI. Notes on this clonotype: Its cognate antigen is unknown.

This chain joins TRBV6-5 and TRBJ1-4; D remains unclear. The receptor's source is a human donor. The sample taken for sequencing was PBMCs spiked with cells of the T cell clone KT2. As DNA, the CDR3 is TGTGCCAGCAGTTACTCGTCCGGAGAAAAACTGTTTTTT. This encodes CASSYSSGEKLFF.